One and the same sample provided the 8 T cell receptor beta chains below, sequenced in a study of blood T cell repertoires in COVID-19. Clones were read by immunoSEQ multiplex PCR, and TCRdb kept only the in-frame ones, dropping some. The table shows about 310,000 clones, with around 91% occurring only once. The sequenced material came from PBMCs or T cells enriched from blood (not recorded which). These receptors came from a woman between 18 and 30 years old with acute COVID-19.

The chain links TRBV7-9 to TRBJ2-7, with 11 bases that match TRBD1. The V gene end was trimmed by 3 bases and the J gene end by 1 base; junction bases not matched to a gene: 8. Germline CDR1 SEHNR, CDR2 FQNEAQ (reference sequence). The CDR3 runs 17 residues. The CDR3 loop is CASSFRGQGARSYEQYF. As DNA, the CDR3 is TGTGCCAGCAGCTTTCGAGGACAGGGGGCGCGTTCCTACGAGCAGTACTTC.

The J gene is TRBJ1-1, the V gene TRBV13; 10 nucleotides align to TRBD1. The CDR3 spans 17 residues. Germline trimming cut 5 bases from V and 1 base from J; bases unmatched to any gene: 10. Germline V lookup: CDR1 PRHDT, CDR2 FYEKMQ (reference sequence). As DNA, the CDR3 is TGTGCCAGCAGCCTGGGGACAGGGGTTTTAAGGAACACTGAAGCTTTCTTT. As protein: CASSLGTGVLRNTEAFF.

The gene calls are TRBV27 and TRBJ2-1; 9 positions agree with TRBD2. Germline V gene sequence: CDR1 MNHEY, CDR2 SMNVEV (reference sequence). The CDR3 extends over 16 amino acids. J was trimmed by 6 bases and V by 5 bases; bases with no gene match: 11. The CDR3 region has the DNA TGTGCCAGCAGTGACGCGGGAGGGCCTTTAAGCAATGAGCAGTTCTTC. It translates to CASSDAGGPLSNEQFF.

V gene TRBV19 combines with J gene TRBJ1-2; 9 nucleotides match TRBD1. The CDR3 contains 15 residues. After removal of 1 base from V and 8 bases from J, the junction contained 8 bases not matched to a gene. CDR1 is LNHDA and CDR2 is SQIVND in the germline V gene (reference sequence). The CDR3 coding sequence is TGTGCCAGTAGTATAGTAAGGACAGGGGTGAGAGGCTACACCTTC. This translates into CASSIVRTGVRGYTF.

This clone was observed once. V and J are TRBV27 and TRBJ1-5; D uncertain. CDR1 is MNHEY and CDR2 is SMNVEV in the germline V gene (reference sequence). The V end lost 6 bases, the J end lost 3 bases, and 9 bases lay between the germline ends. This CDR3 region has 13 residues. The CDR3 sequence is CASSKRLNQPQHF. Written as DNA, the CDR3 is TGTGCCAGCAGCAAACGACTCAATCAGCCCCAGCATTTT.

V gene TRBV9 combines with J gene TRBJ2-1; TRBD2 is a possible D gene (6 bases). Trimming took off 0 bases at V and 13 bases at J, with 14 bases between the two ends. The CDR3 runs 13 residues. Germline V gene sequence: CDR1 SGDLS, CDR2 YYNGEE. CDR3 in amino acids: CASSVATMRDQFF. Written as DNA, the CDR3 is TGTGCCAGCAGCGTAGCTACAATGCGGGACCAGTTCTTC.

The chain joins TRBV6-5 to TRBJ2-3; TRBD2 matches 14 bases. V was clipped by 4 bases and J by 3 bases; unmatched bases: 3. This CDR3 has 16 amino acids. Germline V lookup: CDR1 MNHEY, CDR2 SVGAGI. The CDR3 DNA follows: TGTGCCAGCAGTTCCGGGACTAGCGGGAGAACAGATACGCAGTATTTT. Translation: CASSSGTSGRTDTQYF.

The genes are TRBV7-9 and TRBJ1-5, with 11 bases matching TRBD1. The CDR3 has 15 amino acids. J was trimmed by 7 bases and V by 3 bases; bases with no gene match: 5. Germline CDR1 and CDR2: SEHNR and FQNEAQ (reference sequence). CDR3 loop: CASSLGQGVIQPQHF. CDR3 coding DNA: TGTGCCAGCAGCTTGGGACAGGGGGTTATCCAGCCCCAGCATTTT.